This T cell receptor (beta chain) was sequenced in a study of shared clonotypes between healthy human individuals (dated by TCRdb to the early 2020s). As for the study more broadly: The cohort included three men and two women between 18 and 49 years of age. Per donor, three plates each were used for CD4 naive and CD4 memory, two for CD8 naive, and one for CD8 memory. Blood TCR repertoires of four to six healthy adults were deeply sequenced to estimate repertoire size and the extent of clonotype sharing between individuals. Libraries were prepared and TCR repertoires were sequenced by different laboratories using diverse techniques, in order to increase sequencing depth and limit assay-specific biases. Each donor's leukapheresis produced roughly between roughly 0.9 and 8.9 billion PBMCs. Beyond this particular receptor, the publication reports: Pairwise subsampling led to the expectation that sequencing depth would affect the degree of clonotype sharing among donors. Only blood was sampled, and tissue TCR repertoires likely differ from those in blood. Because the study included a small number of donors, the genetic and exposure-history diversity represented was limited. Even with the large sequencing depth, rarefaction of the sorted-subset datasets indicated that sequencing was incomplete. Sharing across a few donors was observed for approximately 4.6% of naive CD4, 3.5% of naive CD8, 2% to 2.5% of memory CD4, and 0.4% of memory CD8 clonotypes. Estimated clonotype richness was generally larger for naive than for memory subsets. Compared with non-shared clonotypes, clonotypes shared by all four sorted-subset donors had higher generation probabilities.

The donors were healthy, HIV-negative adults who had no recently reported acute infections or vaccinations. Every donor was a Caucasian adult living in Nashville, Tennessee, USA. CD4+ T cells were enriched by magnetic negative selection, after which naive cells were positively selected on CD45RA and the negative fraction was taken as the memory subset. Blood was obtained by leukapheresis, after which PBMCs were separated by Ficoll-Histopaque density gradient centrifugation and cryopreserved in liquid nitrogen vapor phase. Analytical flow cytometry was used to check the purity and quantity of each magnetically sorted T cell population. Each sorted fraction had its genomic DNA isolated and then quantified by UV absorbance on a Nanodrop 2000c. With respect to this clone: The antigen it binds to is not known. No clone much larger than this one lies a single base away; base qualities are absent.

Using the deep immunoSEQ assay, multiplex PCR amplified TCR CDR3 regions from genomic DNA. For each cell subset, the extracted genomic DNA was distributed evenly across all wells of several immunoSEQ 96-well plates, and each plate served as one replicate. For sorted subsets, roughly 200 ng genomic DNA, equal to some 28,000 T cell genomes, was loaded into each replicate PCR. Purified libraries were measured with a Qubit 3.0 fluorometer, size-checked on a Bioanalyzer 2100, and measured again with the KAPA Library Quantification kit. A separate single-read 150-cycle Illumina NextSeq 550 flow cell was used to sequence each immunoSEQ 96-well plate. On the authors' methods: The immunoSEQ output contained only junctional sequences without quality scores, so filtering could not match that applied to full-length reads. Sequences were annotated with PyIR, a Python wrapper for IgBLAST v1.9, using IMGT germline references to assign V/J genes and CDR3. Any read was removed if the V/J assignment was weak (E-value above 1e-6), the CDR3 was missing, or the read contained stop codons, out-of-frame junctions, or ambiguous translated residues. A V3J clonotype was defined by an identical inferred V gene, J gene, and CDR3 amino acid sequence. Percentage overlap between repertoires was calculated by dividing the number of shared unique clonotypes by the size of the smaller repertoire. Three approaches were used to assess repertoire richness: RTK rarefaction, the Chao1 estimator, and Recon v2.1 estimates of unobserved clonotypes. Generation probabilities for all TCRbeta clonotypes obtained by the gDNA method from a handful of donors were computed using OLGA. The table comes from immuneACCESS by way of TCRdb, which keeps in-frame sequences with V and J called. Part of the clones is missing from these tables; in studies checked, under half for an unresolved V gene and the rest for unknown reasons. V and J calls plus clone size are reproduced from that table; the DNA served to infer D and trimming. Present in this sample are hundreds of thousands of clones, almost 97% of which were seen just once. The ten most abundant clones make up around 0.058% of the sample.

Material for sequencing was naive CD4+ T cells sorted from blood. In light of the paper, this sample's cell subset or site label describes: CD45RA+ positively selected. This clonotype originated in a woman aged 30 to 39 in good health.

CDR3 loop: CASSLSDPWAPYNEQFF. The nucleotide sequence reads as follows: TGTGCCAGCAGTTTATCAGACCCATGGGCCCCCTACAATGAGCAGTTCTTC. The chain is made from TRBV27 and TRBJ2-1; confidence is insufficient to name the D gene. According to the germline V gene (reference sequence), CDR1 reads MNHEY and CDR2 reads SMNVEV. The CDR3 numbers 17 residues from cysteine through phenylalanine. The kept DNA is CDR3 alone, 51 bases in frame from the first base. A distance of 14 bases separates the germline ends of V and J, which lose 0 bases and 2 bases respectively.